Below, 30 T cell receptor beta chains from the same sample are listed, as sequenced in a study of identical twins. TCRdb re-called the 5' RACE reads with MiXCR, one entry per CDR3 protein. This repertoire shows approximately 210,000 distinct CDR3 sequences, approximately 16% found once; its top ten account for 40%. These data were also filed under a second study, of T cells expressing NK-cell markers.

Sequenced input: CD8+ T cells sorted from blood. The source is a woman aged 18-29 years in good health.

The CDR3 DNA reads as TGTGCCAGCAGCTTAGGAATGAAGGGCTATGGCTACACCTTC. Its protein is CASSLGMKGYGYTF. This chain joins TRBV7-9 and TRBJ1-2, with D hard to call. CDR1 and CDR2 from the germline V gene are SEHNR and FQNEAQ (reference sequence). Trimming removed 1 base from V and 4 bases from J, with 10 bases in between. The CDR3 runs to 14 residues.

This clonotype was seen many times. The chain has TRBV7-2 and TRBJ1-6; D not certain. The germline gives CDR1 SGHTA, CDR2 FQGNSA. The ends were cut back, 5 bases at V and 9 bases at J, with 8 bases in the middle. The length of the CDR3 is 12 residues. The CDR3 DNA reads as TGTGCCAGCAGCCCGTCGTTTTCACCCCTCCACTTT. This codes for CASSPSFSPLHF.

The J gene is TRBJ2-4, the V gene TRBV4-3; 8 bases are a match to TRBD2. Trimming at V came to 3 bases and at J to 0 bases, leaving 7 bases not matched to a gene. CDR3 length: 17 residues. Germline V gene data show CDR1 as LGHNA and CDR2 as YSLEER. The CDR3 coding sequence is TGCGCCAGCAGCCAGGGTGCCCTAGCGGGAGCCAAAAACATTCAGTACTTC. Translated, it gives CASSQGALAGAKNIQYF.

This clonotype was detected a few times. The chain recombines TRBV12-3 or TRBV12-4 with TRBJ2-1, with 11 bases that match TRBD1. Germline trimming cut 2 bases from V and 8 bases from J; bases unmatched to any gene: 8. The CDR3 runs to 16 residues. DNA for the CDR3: TGTGCCAGCAGTTTACATAGGACAGGGGGCCTAGATGAGCAGTTCTTC. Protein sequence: CASSLHRTGGLDEQFF.

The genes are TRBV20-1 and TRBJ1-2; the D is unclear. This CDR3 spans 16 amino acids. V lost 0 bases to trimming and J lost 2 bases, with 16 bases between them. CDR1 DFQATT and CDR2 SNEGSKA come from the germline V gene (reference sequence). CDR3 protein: CSARDLSAATNYGYTF. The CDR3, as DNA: TGCAGTGCTAGAGATCTCTCGGCGGCAACCAACTATGGCTACACCTTC.

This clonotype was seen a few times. As DNA, the CDR3 is TGCAGTGCTAGAGATCTCCGGGGACTAGCGGGAGTTACGCAGTATTTT. This sequence encodes CSARDLRGLAGVTQYF. This chain uses TRBV20-1 with TRBJ2-3; 14 nucleotides line up with TRBD2. With 0 bases clipped from V and 8 bases from J, the junction kept 7 bases outside the gene matches. The CDR3 contains 16 residues. In germline, CDR1 is DFQATT, CDR2 SNEGSKA (reference sequence).

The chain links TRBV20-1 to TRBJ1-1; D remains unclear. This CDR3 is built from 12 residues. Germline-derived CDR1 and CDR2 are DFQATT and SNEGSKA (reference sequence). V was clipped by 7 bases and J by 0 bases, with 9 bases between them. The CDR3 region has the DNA TGCAGTGGTCAGGCGATGAACACTGAAGCTTTCTTT. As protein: CSGQAMNTEAFF.

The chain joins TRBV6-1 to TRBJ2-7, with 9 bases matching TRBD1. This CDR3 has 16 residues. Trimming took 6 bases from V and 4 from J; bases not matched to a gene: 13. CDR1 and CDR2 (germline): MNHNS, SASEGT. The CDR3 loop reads CASRSNHRGHLYEQYF. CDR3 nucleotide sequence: TGTGCCAGCAGATCAAATCACAGGGGGCATTTATACGAGCAGTACTTC.

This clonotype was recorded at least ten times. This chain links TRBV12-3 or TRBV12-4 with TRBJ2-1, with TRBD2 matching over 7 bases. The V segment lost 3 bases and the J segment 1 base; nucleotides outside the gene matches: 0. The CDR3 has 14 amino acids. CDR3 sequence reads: CASSLGGSYNEQFF. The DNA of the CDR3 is TGTGCCAGCAGTTTGGGGGGGTCCTACAATGAGCAGTTCTTC.

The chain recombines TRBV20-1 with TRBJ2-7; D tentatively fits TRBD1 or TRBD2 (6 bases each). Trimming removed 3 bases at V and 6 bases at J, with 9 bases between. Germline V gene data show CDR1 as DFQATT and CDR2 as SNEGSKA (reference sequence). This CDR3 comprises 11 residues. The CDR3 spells CSASGGGEQYF. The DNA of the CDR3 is TGCAGTGCTAGTGGAGGGGGCGAGCAGTACTTC.

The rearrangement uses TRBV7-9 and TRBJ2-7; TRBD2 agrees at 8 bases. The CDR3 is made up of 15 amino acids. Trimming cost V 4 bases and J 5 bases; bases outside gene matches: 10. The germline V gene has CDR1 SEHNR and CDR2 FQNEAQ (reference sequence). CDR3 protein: CASSSPLAGSNEQYF. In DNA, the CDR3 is TGTGCCAGCAGCTCTCCCTTAGCGGGAAGTAACGAGCAGTACTTC.

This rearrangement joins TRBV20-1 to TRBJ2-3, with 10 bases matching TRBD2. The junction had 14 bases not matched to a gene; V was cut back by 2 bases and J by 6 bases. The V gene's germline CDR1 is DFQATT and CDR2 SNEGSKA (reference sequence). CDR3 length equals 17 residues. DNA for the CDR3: TGCAGTGCTAGACCCGGGACTAGCGAACTTTTGATGGATACGCAGTATTTT. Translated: CSARPGTSELLMDTQYF.

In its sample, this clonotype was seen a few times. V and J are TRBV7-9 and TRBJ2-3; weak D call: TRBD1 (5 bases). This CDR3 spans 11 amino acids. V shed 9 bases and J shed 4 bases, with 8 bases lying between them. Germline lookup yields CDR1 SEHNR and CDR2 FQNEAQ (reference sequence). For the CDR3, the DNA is TGTGCCAGTACAGGAGCAGATACGCAGTATTTT. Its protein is CASTGADTQYF.

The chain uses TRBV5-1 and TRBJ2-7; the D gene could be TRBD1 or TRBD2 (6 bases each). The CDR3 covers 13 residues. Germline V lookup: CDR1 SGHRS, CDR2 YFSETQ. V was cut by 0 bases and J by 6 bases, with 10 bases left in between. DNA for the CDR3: TGCGCCAGCAGCTTGGGAGGGGGGCGCGAGCAGTACTTC. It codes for CASSLGGGREQYF.

The CDR3 spells CSAKPGPPRGYGYTF. CDR3 bases: TGCAGTGCTAAGCCCGGGCCTCCCCGAGGCTATGGCTACACCTTC. The chain carries TRBV20-1 and TRBJ1-2; no clear D gene. Germline loops: CDR1 DFQATT, CDR2 SNEGSKA (reference sequence). Trimming removed 4 bases from V and 4 bases from J, with 19 bases in between. CDR3 size: 15 residues.

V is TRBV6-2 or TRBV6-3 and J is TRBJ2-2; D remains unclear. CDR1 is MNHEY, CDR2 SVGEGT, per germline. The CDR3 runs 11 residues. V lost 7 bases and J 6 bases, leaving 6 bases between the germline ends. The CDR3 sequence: CASTSAGELFF. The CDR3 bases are TGTGCCAGCACTTCGGCCGGGGAGCTGTTTTTT.

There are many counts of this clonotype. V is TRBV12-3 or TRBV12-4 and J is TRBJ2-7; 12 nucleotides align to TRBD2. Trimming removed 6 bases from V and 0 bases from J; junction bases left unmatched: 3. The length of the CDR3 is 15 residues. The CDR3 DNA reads TGTGCCAGCAGAGCGACTAGCGGGAGCTCCTACGAGCAGTACTTC. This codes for CASRATSGSSYEQYF.

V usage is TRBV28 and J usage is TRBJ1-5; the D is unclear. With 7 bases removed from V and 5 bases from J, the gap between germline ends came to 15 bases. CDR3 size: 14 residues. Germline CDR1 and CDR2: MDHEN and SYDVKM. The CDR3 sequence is CASTRVGGYQPQHF. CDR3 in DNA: TGTGCCAGCACCCGGGTGGGCGGCTATCAGCCCCAGCATTTT.

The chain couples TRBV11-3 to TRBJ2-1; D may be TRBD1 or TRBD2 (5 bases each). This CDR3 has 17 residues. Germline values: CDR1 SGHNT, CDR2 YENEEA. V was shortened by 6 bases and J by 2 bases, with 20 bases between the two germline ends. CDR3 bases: TGTGCCAGCAGACCCGACATTGGGGGTCTCCCCTACAATGAGCAGTTCTTC. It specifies CASRPDIGGLPYNEQFF. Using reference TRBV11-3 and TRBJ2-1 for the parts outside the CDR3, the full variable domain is EAGVVQSPRYKIIEKKQPVAFWCNPISGHNTLYWYLQNLGQGPELLIRYENEEAVDDSQLPKDRFSAERLKGVDSTLKIQPAELGDSAVYLCASRPDIGGLPYNEQFFGPGTRLTVL.

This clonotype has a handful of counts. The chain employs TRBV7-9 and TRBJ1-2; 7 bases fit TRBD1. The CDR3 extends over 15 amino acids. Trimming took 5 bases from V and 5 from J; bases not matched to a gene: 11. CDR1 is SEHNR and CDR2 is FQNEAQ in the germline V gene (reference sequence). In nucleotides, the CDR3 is TGTGCCAGCAGCCTACTAGAATTGGGACAGTATGGCTACACCTTC. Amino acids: CASSLLELGQYGYTF.

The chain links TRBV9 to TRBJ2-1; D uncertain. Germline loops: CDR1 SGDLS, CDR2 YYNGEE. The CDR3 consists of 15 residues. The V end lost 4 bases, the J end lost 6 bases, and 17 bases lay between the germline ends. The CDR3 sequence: CASSPLGSTLNEQFF. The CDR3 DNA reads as TGTGCCAGCAGCCCCCTAGGTTCAACCCTCAATGAGCAGTTCTTC. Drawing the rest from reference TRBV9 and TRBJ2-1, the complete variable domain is DSGVTQTPKHLITATGQRVTLRCSPRSGDLSVYWYQQSLDQGLQFLIQYYNGEERAKGNILERFSAQQFPDLHSELNLSSLELGDSALYFCASSPLGSTLNEQFFGPGTRLTVL.

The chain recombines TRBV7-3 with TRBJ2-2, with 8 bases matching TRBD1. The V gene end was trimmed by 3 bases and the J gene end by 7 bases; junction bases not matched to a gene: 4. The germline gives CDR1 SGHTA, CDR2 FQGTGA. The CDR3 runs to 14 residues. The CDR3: CASSFGQGDGELFF. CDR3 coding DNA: TGTGCCAGCAGCTTCGGACAGGGCGACGGGGAGCTGTTTTTT.

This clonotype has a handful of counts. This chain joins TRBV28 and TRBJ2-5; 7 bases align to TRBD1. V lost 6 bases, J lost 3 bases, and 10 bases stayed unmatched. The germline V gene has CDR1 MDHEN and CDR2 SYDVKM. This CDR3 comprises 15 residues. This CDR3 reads CASSPGQLREETQYF. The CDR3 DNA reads TGTGCCAGCAGCCCGGGACAGCTAAGAGAAGAGACCCAGTACTTC.

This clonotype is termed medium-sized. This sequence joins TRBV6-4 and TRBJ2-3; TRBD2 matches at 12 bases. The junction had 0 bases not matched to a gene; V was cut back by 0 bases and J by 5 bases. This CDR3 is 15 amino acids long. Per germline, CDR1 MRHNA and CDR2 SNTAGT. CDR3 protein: CASSDSTSGGDTQYF. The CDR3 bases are TGTGCCAGCAGTGACTCGACTAGCGGGGGAGATACGCAGTATTTT.

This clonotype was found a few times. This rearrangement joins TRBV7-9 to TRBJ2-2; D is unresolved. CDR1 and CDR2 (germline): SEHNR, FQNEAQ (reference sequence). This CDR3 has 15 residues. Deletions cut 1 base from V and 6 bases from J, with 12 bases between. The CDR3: CASSLGTSRPGELFF. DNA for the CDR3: TGTGCCAGCAGCTTAGGGACCTCCCGGCCCGGGGAGCTGTTTTTT.

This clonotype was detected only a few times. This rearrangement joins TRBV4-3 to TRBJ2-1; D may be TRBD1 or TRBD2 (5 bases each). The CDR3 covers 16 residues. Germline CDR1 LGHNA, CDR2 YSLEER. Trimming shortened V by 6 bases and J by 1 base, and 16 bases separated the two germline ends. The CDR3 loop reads CASRRGYAESYNEQFF. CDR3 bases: TGCGCCAGCAGGAGGGGTTACGCAGAGTCCTACAATGAGCAGTTCTTC.

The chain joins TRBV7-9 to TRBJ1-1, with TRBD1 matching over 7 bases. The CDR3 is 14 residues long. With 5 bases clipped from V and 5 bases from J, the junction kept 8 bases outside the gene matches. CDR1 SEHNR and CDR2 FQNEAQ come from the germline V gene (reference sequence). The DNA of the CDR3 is TGTGCCAGCAGCAGTCCGACAGGGAGGACTGAAGCTTTCTTT. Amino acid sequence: CASSSPTGRTEAFF.

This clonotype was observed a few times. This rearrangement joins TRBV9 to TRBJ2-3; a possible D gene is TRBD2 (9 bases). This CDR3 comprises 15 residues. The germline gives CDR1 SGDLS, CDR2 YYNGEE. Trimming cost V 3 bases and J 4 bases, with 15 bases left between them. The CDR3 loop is CASSAGGGGADTQYF. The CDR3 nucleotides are TGTGCCAGCAGCGCAGGGGGCGGGGGGGCAGATACGCAGTATTTT.

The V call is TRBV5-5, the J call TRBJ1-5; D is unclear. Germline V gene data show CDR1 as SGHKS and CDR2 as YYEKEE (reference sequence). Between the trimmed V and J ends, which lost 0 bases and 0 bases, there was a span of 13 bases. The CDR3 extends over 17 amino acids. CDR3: CASSLVQFPYSNQPQHF. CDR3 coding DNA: TGTGCCAGCAGCTTGGTCCAATTTCCCTATAGCAATCAGCCCCAGCATTTT. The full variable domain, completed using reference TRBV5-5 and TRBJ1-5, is DAGVTQSPTHLIKTRGQQVTLRCSPISGHKSVSWYQQVLGQGPQFIFQYYEKEERGRGNFPDRFSARQFPNYSSELNVNALLLGDSALYLCASSLVQFPYSNQPQHFGDGTRLSIL.

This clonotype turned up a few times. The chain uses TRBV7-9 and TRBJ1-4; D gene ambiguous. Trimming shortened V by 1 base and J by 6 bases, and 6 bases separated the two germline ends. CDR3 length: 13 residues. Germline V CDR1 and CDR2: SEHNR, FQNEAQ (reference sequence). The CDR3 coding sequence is TGTGCCAGCAGCTTAGTAGGGTATGAAAAACTGTTTTTT. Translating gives CASSLVGYEKLFF. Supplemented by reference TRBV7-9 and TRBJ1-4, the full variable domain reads DTGVSQNPRHKITKRGQNVTFRCDPISEHNRLYWYRQTLGQGPEFLTYFQNEAQLEKSRLLSDRFSAERPKGSFSTLEIQRTEQGDSAMYLCASSLVGYEKLFFGSGTQLSVL.